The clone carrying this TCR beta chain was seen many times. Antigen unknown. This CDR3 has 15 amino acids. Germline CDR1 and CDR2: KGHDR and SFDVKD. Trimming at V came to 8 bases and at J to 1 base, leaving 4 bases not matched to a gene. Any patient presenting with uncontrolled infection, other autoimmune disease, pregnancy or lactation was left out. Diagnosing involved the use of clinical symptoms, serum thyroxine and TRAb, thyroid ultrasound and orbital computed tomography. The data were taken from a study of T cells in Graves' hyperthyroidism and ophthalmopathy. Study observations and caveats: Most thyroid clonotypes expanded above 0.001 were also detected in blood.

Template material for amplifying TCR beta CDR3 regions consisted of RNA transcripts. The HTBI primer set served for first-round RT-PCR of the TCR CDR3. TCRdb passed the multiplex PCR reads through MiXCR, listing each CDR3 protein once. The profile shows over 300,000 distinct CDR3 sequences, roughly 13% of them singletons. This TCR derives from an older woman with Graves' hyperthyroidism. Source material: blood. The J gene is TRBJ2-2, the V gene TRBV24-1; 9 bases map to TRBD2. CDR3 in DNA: TGTGCCACCAATAGCGGGAGTCTGAACACCGGGGAGCTGTTTTTT. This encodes CATNSGSLNTGELFF.